This T cell receptor beta chain is from a study of blood T cells in healthy people across ages. Study-wide points: With unsorted PBMCs, a conclusive comparison of naive versus antigen-experienced cells was not possible. Both naive CD4+ cell counts and diversity were greater in long-lived donors than in aged donors.

Samples each yielded at least 6 micrograms of total RNA. A second about 6 to 11 cycle PCR used barcoded and J-beta primers. TCRdb ran MiXCR on the 5' RACE reads and lists one entry per CDR3 protein. The table records roughly 570,000 distinct CDR3 sequences, approximately 25% of them present only once. CDR3 size: 14 residues. Between the trimmed V and J ends, which lost 4 bases and 6 bases, there was a span of 14 bases. CDR1 is LNHNV, CDR2 YYDKDF, per germline (reference sequence). As to this clonotype: Its antigen is undetermined.

The sequence was obtained from a woman between 65 and 79 years old in good health. What was sequenced was blood. The chain carries TRBV15 and TRBJ2-3, with D unclear. In DNA, the CDR3 is TGTGCCACCAGCAAAAAAAACATGGGGGATACGCAGTATTTT. It encodes CATSKKNMGDTQYF.